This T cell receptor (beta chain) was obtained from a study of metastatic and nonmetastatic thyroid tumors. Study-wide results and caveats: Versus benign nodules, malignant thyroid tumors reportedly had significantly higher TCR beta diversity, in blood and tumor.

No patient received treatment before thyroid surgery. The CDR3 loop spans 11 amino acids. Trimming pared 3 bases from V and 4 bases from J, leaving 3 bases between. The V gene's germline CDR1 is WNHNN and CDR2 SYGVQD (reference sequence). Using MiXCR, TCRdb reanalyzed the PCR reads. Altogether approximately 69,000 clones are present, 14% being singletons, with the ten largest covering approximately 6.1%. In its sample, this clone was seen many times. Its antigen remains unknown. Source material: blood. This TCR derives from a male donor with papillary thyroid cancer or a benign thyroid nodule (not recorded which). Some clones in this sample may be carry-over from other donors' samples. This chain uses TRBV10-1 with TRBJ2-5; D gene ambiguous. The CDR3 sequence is CASSEGETQYF. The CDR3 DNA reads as TGCGCCAGCAGTGAAGGAGAGACCCAGTACTTC.